A selection of T cell receptor beta chains follows, all from one sample in a study of T cells in localized non-small cell lung cancer. Here immunoSEQ multiplex PCR was the method, and the copy in TCRdb shows in-frame clones only, minus some. The table lists over 65,000 clones, roughly 80% of them singletons. Material: peripheral blood, obtained before any cancer treatment. All receptors come from a female donor at least 60 years old with stage I lung adenocarcinoma. CDR3s include the opening cysteine and the closing phenylalanine or tryptophan. Each record gives: V gene, D gene, clone size, J gene, CDR3 DNA, CDR3 protein. A D gene is named only where the DNA matches it firmly. Not all rows give a size; the values are once, few, many and, for expanded clones, a class.

TRBV19	.	.	TRBJ1-1	TGTGCCAGTAGTCCCTGGACAAGGAACACTGAAGCTTTCTTT	CASSPWTRNTEAFF
TRBV29-1	.	.	TRBJ2-1	TGCAGCGCCTTATGGCGAACTAATTCCTACAATGAGCAGTTCTTC	CSALWRTNSYNEQFF
TRBV29-1	TRBD2	.	TRBJ2-2	TGCAGCGTTGCCCGTGGGGTAGCGGGGGACACCGGGGAGCTGTTTTTT	CSVARGVAGDTGELFF
TRBV18	.	.	TRBJ1-1	TGTGCCAGCTCCCCAGGGAACGGTGAAGCTTTCTTT	CASSPGNGEAFF
TRBV2	.	few	TRBJ1-5	TGTGCCAGCAGTGAGAGACATAGGAATCAGCCCCAGCATTTT	CASSERHRNQPQHF
TRBV6-4	.	.	TRBJ2-3	TGTGCCAGCAGTGACGGCTTTAGCACAGATACGCAGTATTTT	CASSDGFSTDTQYF
TRBV14	.	.	TRBJ2-5	TGTGCCAGCAGCCAAGAACAGGCCCGTACCCAGTACTTC	CASSQEQARTQYF
TRBV5-1	TRBD1	.	TRBJ1-2	TGCGCCAGCAGCTTCACAGGGGTTGGTGGCTACACCTTC	CASSFTGVGGYTF
TRBV19	.	.	TRBJ1-2	TGTGCCAGTAGTACCTACATGCCAGGGTACTACACCTTC	CASSTYMPGYYTF
TRBV18	.	.	TRBJ1-1	TGTGCCAGCTCTCGAGCGAGGGTGAACACTGAAGCTTTCTTT	CASSRARVNTEAFF
TRBV18	TRBD2	.	TRBJ2-5	TGTGCCAGCTCACCATTGGGACTAGCGGGGGGCCGACAAGAGACCCAGTACTTC	CASSPLGLAGGRQETQYF
TRBV5-6	.	.	TRBJ2-1	TGTGCCAGCAGCCTTACGGACAGTCCCTACAATGAGCAGTTCTTC	CASSLTDSPYNEQFF
TRBV5-1	.	.	TRBJ2-1	TGCGCCAGCAGCCAGAGTTACAATGAGCAGTTCTTC	CASSQSYNEQFF
TRBV7-2	TRBD2	once	TRBJ2-7	TGTGCCAGCAGCAAAACTAGCGGGGATACCTACGAGCAGTACTTC	CASSKTSGDTYEQYF
TRBV6-6	.	once	TRBJ2-7	TGTGCCAGCGGGGGTTACTCCTACGAGCAGTACTTC	CASGGYSYEQYF
TRBV6-4	TRBD1	.	TRBJ1-2	TGTGCCAGCAGTGCCTGGGACAGTCCCCGTGAGGGCTACACCTTC	CASSAWDSPREGYTF
TRBV28	.	.	TRBJ1-5	TGTGCCAGCAGCCGCTCTAATCAGCCCCAGCATTTT	CASSRSNQPQHF
TRBV14	.	.	TRBJ2-6	TGTGCCAGCAGCCAATCAGCTGGGGCCAACGTCCTGACTTTC	CASSQSAGANVLTF
TRBV7-8	TRBD1	.	TRBJ2-1	TGTGCCAGCAGCTCTTCCCCGGGGACAGGGAAGTTCTTC	CASSSSPGTGKFF
TRBV7-2	.	.	TRBJ1-5	TGTGCCAGCAGCTTAGTTGCGGGGAATCAGCCCCAGCATTTT	CASSLVAGNQPQHF
TRBV6-5	.	.	TRBJ1-4	TGTGCCAGCAGTTACTCCCTCACTAATGAAAAACTGTTTTTT	CASSYSLTNEKLFF
TRBV4-1	.	once	TRBJ2-6	TGCGCCAGCAGCCCCCTCCCGACAGGGAGGAATACCAACGTCCTGACTTTC	CASSPLPTGRNTNVLTF
TRBV19	TRBD1	.	TRBJ1-5	TGTGCCAGTAGTATCGACAGGGTGGGGTATCAGCCCCAGCATTTT	CASSIDRVGYQPQHF
TRBV6-1	TRBD1	.	TRBJ1-6	TGTGCCAGCAGCCCGGACAGGGAAGGCTGGTCACCCCTCCACTTT	CASSPDREGWSPLHF
TRBV7-2	.	.	TRBJ2-1	TGTGCCAGCAGCTTAGAGTCGAGAGGTTACAATGAGCAGTTCTTC	CASSLESRGYNEQFF
TRBV6-5	.	.	TRBJ2-7	TGTGCCAGCAGTGAATCTGTCGAGCAGTACTTC	CASSESVEQYF
TRBV5-5	TRBD2	.	TRBJ2-3	TGTGCCAGCAGCCGTGGGACTAGCGGCTTCACAGATACGCAGTATTTT	CASSRGTSGFTDTQYF
TRBV9	TRBD2	.	TRBJ2-5	TGTGCCAGCAGCGACGGGACTAGCGGGGGGGCATCAGAGACCCAGTACTTC	CASSDGTSGGASETQYF
TRBV19	TRBD2	few	TRBJ2-3	TGTGCCAGTAGTAAGCGGGAGGGAGATACGCAGTATTTT	CASSKREGDTQYF
TRBV29-1	TRBD1	.	TRBJ1-3	TGCAGCGTGACAGGGAACGAAAGAAACACCATATATTTT	CSVTGNERNTIYF
TRBV19	.	.	TRBJ2-2	TGTGCCAGTAGTATAGTAAGGGCAAACACCGGGGAGCTGTTTTTT	CASSIVRANTGELFF
TRBV11-2	TRBD2	.	TRBJ2-5	TGTGCCAGCAGCTTGCGGCTAGCGGGAGCCGGAGAGACCCAGTACTTC	CASSLRLAGAGETQYF
TRBV5-1	.	.	TRBJ1-2	TGCGCCAGCAGCGCGGACGGACGAAACTATGGCTACACCTTC	CASSADGRNYGYTF
TRBV15	TRBD1	once	TRBJ2-7	TGTGCCACCAGCAGGGACAGGAGCTACGAGCAGTACTTC	CATSRDRSYEQYF
TRBV9	TRBD2	.	TRBJ2-3	TGTGCCAGCAGCGTAGAGGGACTAGCGGGAGAGGGGACAGATACGCAGTATTTT	CASSVEGLAGEGTDTQYF
TRBV4-1	TRBD1	.	TRBJ2-7	TGCGCCAGCAGCCAAGAGGGCGGACAGGGGGCGTACGAGCAGTACTTC	CASSQEGGQGAYEQYF
TRBV10-3	.	.	TRBJ1-1	TGTGCCATCAGTGAGGTTACTGGGCAGGGAGGTCGCACTGAAGCTTTCTTT	CAISEVTGQGGRTEAFF
TRBV10-1	TRBD1	.	TRBJ2-2	TGCGCCAGACAGGGGTGGACAGAGCTGTTTTTT	CARQGWTELFF
TRBV6-1	.	.	TRBJ2-3	TGTGCCAGCAGTGCGACCGGGGGTTCTCTCAGAGGCACAGATACGCAGTATTTT	CASSATGGSLRGTDTQYF
TRBV11-3	TRBD1	.	TRBJ2-1	TGTGCCAGCAGCCCCGGGACAGGGTATGACAATGAGCAGTTCTTC	CASSPGTGYDNEQFF
TRBV7-3	TRBD1	.	TRBJ1-4	TGTGCCAGCAGCTCCCATCACAGGGGAGGAAACGAAAAACTGTTTTTT	CASSSHHRGGNEKLFF
TRBV18	.	.	TRBJ2-2	TGTGCCAGCTCATCCGGACGGGGCACCGGGGAGCTGTTTTTT	CASSSGRGTGELFF
TRBV11-3	.	.	TRBJ1-4	TGTGCCAGCAGATTAGGCAGCCCCGGTGAAAAACTGTTTTTT	CASRLGSPGEKLFF
TRBV4-1	TRBD1	few	TRBJ1-2	TGCGCCAGCAGCCAACCGGGACAGGGAGGCTATGGCTACACCTTC	CASSQPGQGGYGYTF
TRBV5-5	.	few	TRBJ2-1	TGTGCCAGCAGCTCTTACAGGGAGGATGAGCAGTTCTTC	CASSSYREDEQFF
TRBV7-9	TRBD1	medium-sized	TRBJ2-2	TGTGCCAGTACAGGGGCAGGCACCGGGGAGCTGTTTTTT	CASTGAGTGELFF
TRBV27	.	.	TRBJ1-2	TGTGCCACCTTCGACAGGCTCAACTATGGCTACACCTTC	CATFDRLNYGYTF
TRBV5-1	TRBD2	.	TRBJ2-1	TGCGCCAGCGGCCCTCGAGCGGGGGGGTACAATGAGCAGTTCTTC	CASGPRAGGYNEQFF